These 4 T cell receptor beta chains were sequenced from one sample in a study of T cell repertoires in cytomegalovirus infection. TCRdb redid the calling of the reads with MiXCR, one entry per CDR3 protein. The table lists about 210,000 distinct CDR3 sequences, around 6.4% of them singletons. The sequenced material came from PBMCs. All receptors derive from a human donor in good health (CMV status not recorded). Some clones in this sample may be carry-over from other donors' samples.

This clonotype was seen at least ten times. This chain joins TRBV6-2 or TRBV6-3 and TRBJ2-1; TRBD2 agrees at 8 bases. Germline loops: CDR1 MNHEY, CDR2 SVGEGT. V lost 7 bases and J lost 4; bases outside the gene matches: 15. The CDR3 runs to 17 residues. In nucleotides, the CDR3 is TGTGCCAGCATTCCTGCGGGGGGCCCAACAAATTACAATGAGCAGTTCTTC. Protein product: CASIPAGGPTNYNEQFF.

This clonotype appeared many times. The chain recombines TRBV4-1 with TRBJ2-2, with D perhaps TRBD1 (5 bases). Trimming shortened V by 4 bases and J by 3 bases, and 12 bases separated the two germline ends. Germline V lookup: CDR1 MGHRA, CDR2 YSYEKL. This CDR3 has 15 residues. The CDR3 here is CASSPRQIYTGELFF. The CDR3 DNA reads as TGCGCCAGCAGCCCCCGACAGATTTACACCGGGGAGCTGTTTTTT.

This clonotype was counted at least ten times. The CDR3 DNA follows: TGTGCCAGCAGCCAAGATTCAGGGGAAGTGGCTGGGGCCAACGTCCTGACTTTC. Protein product: CASSQDSGEVAGANVLTF. The chain has TRBV3-1 and TRBJ2-6, with a weak D call TRBD1 (6 bases). The CDR3 contains 18 residues. The V end was cut by 0 bases, the J end by 2 bases, with 14 bases between. CDR1 and CDR2 (germline): LGHDT, YNNKEL (reference sequence).

This clonotype showed up many times. The chain recombines TRBV7-2 with TRBJ1-5; D unresolved. The V end lost 5 bases, the J end lost 5 bases, and 10 bases lay between the germline ends. The germline V gene encodes CDR1 SGHTA and CDR2 FQGNSA. The CDR3 is made up of 13 amino acids. The CDR3 bases are TGTGCCAGCAGCCCCGGGTGGGATCAGCCCCAGCATTTT. It is translated as CASSPGWDQPQHF.